The 3 T cell receptor beta chains reported below all come from one sample, sequenced in a study of blood T cells in healthy people across ages. It was with a sample-barcoded 5' primer and a J-beta primer mix that a second PCR of roughly 7 to 12 cycles was run. In TCRdb, the 5' RACE reads were re-called with MiXCR into one record per CDR3 protein. The sample includes roughly 500,000 distinct CDR3 sequences, approximately 25% of them seen just once. Input material: blood. The receptors originated from a woman in her 70s in good health.

The V call is TRBV29-1, the J call TRBJ2-7; D uncertain. Deletions cut 5 bases from V and 1 base from J, with 9 bases between. This CDR3 has 12 amino acids. In germline, CDR1 is SQVTM, CDR2 ANQGSEA. In nucleotides, the CDR3 is TGCAGCGTTTGGGCAGCTTCCTACGAGCAGTACTTC. Its protein is CSVWAASYEQYF.

This chain joins TRBV5-1 and TRBJ2-4; 10 bases agree with TRBD2. This CDR3 contains 15 residues. Trimming removed 0 bases from V and 6 bases from J; junction bases left unmatched: 3. Per the germline V gene, CDR1 is SGHRS and CDR2 is YFSETQ. The CDR3 coding sequence is TGCGCCAGCAGCTTGGCCAGCGGGGGGGGAAACATTCAGTACTTC. Translation: CASSLASGGGNIQYF. Drawing the rest from reference TRBV5-1 and TRBJ2-4, the complete variable domain is KAGVTQTPRYLIKTRGQQVTLSCSPISGHRSVSWYQQTPGQGLQFLFEYFSETQRNKGNFPGRFSGRQFSNSRSEMNVSTLELGDSALYLCASSLASGGGNIQYFGAGTRLSVL.

The chain recombines TRBV12-3 or TRBV12-4 with TRBJ2-5, with D possibly matching TRBD1 (6 bases). Trimming stripped 4 bases from V and 3 bases from J, with 15 bases between. This CDR3 has 15 amino acids. The CDR3 reads CASSSGQTLEETQYF. The CDR3 nucleotides read TGTGCCAGCAGTTCGGGACAAACATTGGAAGAGACCCAGTACTTC.